Below are 25 T cell receptor beta chains sequenced from a single sample in a study of blood T cell repertoires in COVID-19. The table came from immunoSEQ multiplex PCR; TCRdb's copy has only in-frame clones and leaves some out. The sample carries 45,000 or so clones, about 86% recorded once. The sample comprised peripheral blood. All receptors come from a man aged 40-49 years with active COVID-19.

A single count supports this clone. This chain joins TRBV29-1 and TRBJ1-1, with a possible D match to TRBD1 (5 bases). With 6 bases removed from V and 5 bases from J, the gap between germline ends came to 16 bases. There are 13 residues in the CDR3. CDR1 is SQVTM, CDR2 ANQGSEA, per germline. The CDR3 coding sequence is TGCAGCGTCCAACGGGACTCTGGGACTGAAGCTTTCTTT. It is translated as CSVQRDSGTEAFF.

The rearrangement joins TRBV11-3 to TRBJ1-1; D possibly corresponds to TRBD1 (6 bases). The germline gives CDR1 SGHNT, CDR2 YENEEA. V dropped 2 bases and J dropped 0 bases, with 10 bases sitting between them. The CDR3 is made up of 15 amino acids. For the CDR3, the DNA is TGTGCCAGCAGCTTATACGAGGGGGTGAACACTGAAGCTTTCTTT. It yields the protein CASSLYEGVNTEAFF.

The chain combines TRBV7-2 with TRBJ2-3; 9 nucleotides agree with TRBD1. CDR3 length equals 16 residues. CDR1 is SGHTA, CDR2 FQGNSA, per germline. Trimming cost V 6 bases and J 3 bases; bases outside gene matches: 10. This chain's CDR3 is CASSSTGGVGTDTQYF. In nucleotides, the CDR3 is TGTGCCAGCAGTTCCACAGGGGGCGTGGGGACAGATACGCAGTATTTT.

The chain employs TRBV7-9 and TRBJ2-1; TRBD1 agrees at 9 bases. The CDR3 extends over 14 amino acids. J lost 5 bases, V lost 5 bases, and 4 bases had no gene match. CDR1 is SEHNR and CDR2 is FQNEAQ in the germline V gene (reference sequence). The CDR3 region has the DNA TGTGCCAGCAGCCCGACAGGGGGAAACAATGAGCAGTTCTTC. Its protein product is CASSPTGGNNEQFF.

The genes are TRBV7-3 and TRBJ2-2; perhaps TRBD1 as D (5 bases). V shed 5 bases and J shed 4 bases, with 17 bases lying between them. The CDR3 contains 16 residues. Germline V gene sequence: CDR1 SGHTA, CDR2 FQGTGA. CDR3 nucleotide sequence: TGTGCCAGCAGCCCATTCTCACCAGGGCGCACCGGGGAGCTGTTTTTT. Its protein is CASSPFSPGRTGELFF.

V gene TRBV27 combines with J gene TRBJ1-1; TRBD1 might be the D (5 bases). V was pared by 7 bases and J by 3 bases, with 18 bases between. The CDR3 totals 15 residues. The germline gives CDR1 MNHEY, CDR2 SMNVEV (reference sequence). CDR3 in DNA: TGTGCCAGCAACCCGGGGGGATTCGGCGACACTGAAGCTTTCTTT. Translation: CASNPGGFGDTEAFF.

The V and J genes are TRBV7-9 and TRBJ2-5; D perhaps matches TRBD2 (6 bases). This CDR3 region has 15 residues. Germline V gene lookup returns CDR1 SEHNR and CDR2 FQNEAQ (reference sequence). Trimming took off 5 bases at V and 5 bases at J, with 18 bases between the two ends. The CDR3 DNA reads TGTGCCAGCAGCCCCCCTGGATTTAGCGGCGAGACCCAGTACTTC. Translating gives CASSPPGFSGETQYF.

J is TRBJ2-1 and V is TRBV15; D call uncertain. Trimming cost V 0 bases and J 0 bases, with 9 bases left between them. The germline V gene has CDR1 LNHNV and CDR2 YYDKDF (reference sequence). The CDR3 contains 16 residues. CDR3 sequence (DNA): TGTGCCACCAGCAGAGATCCGGAGAGCTCCTACAATGAGCAGTTCTTC. The encoded protein is CATSRDPESSYNEQFF.

The chain uses TRBV7-9 and TRBJ1-1; the match to TRBD1 covers 9 bases. J was trimmed by 11 bases and V by 1 base; bases with no gene match: 8. There are 14 residues in the CDR3. The germline V gene has CDR1 SEHNR and CDR2 FQNEAQ (reference sequence). This CDR3 is CASSLDGTGISAFF. As DNA, the CDR3 is TGTGCCAGCAGCTTAGATGGGACAGGGATCTCGGCTTTCTTT.

The J gene is TRBJ2-7, the V gene TRBV6-5; D possibly corresponds to TRBD1 (5 bases). Deletions cut 5 bases from V and 2 bases from J, with 10 bases between. The CDR3 has 13 residues. Germline CDR1 and CDR2: MNHEY and SVGAGI. In nucleotides, the CDR3 is TGTGCCAGCAGTACAGGTATCCCCTACGAGCAGTACTTC. Protein: CASSTGIPYEQYF.

The chain has TRBV29-1 and TRBJ2-1; 9 nucleotides match TRBD2. The J segment lost 7 bases and the V segment lost 8 bases, leaving 15 bases of the junction unmatched. The CDR3 is 15 residues long. Germline V CDR1 and CDR2: SQVTM, ANQGSEA. CDR3 nucleotide sequence: TGCAGCTCCCTTCCCGCTAGCGGGATTCTAAATGAGCAGTTCTTC. Protein product: CSSLPASGILNEQFF.

The genes are TRBV7-3 and TRBJ2-1; D possibly corresponds to TRBD2 (6 bases). The germline V gene encodes CDR1 SGHTA and CDR2 FQGTGA. The CDR3 has 15 residues. The V gene lost 1 base and the J gene lost 4 bases, with 11 bases spanning the gap. CDR3 protein: CASSLKLAEYNEQFF. The CDR3 nucleotides read TGTGCCAGCAGCTTAAAACTAGCTGAGTACAATGAGCAGTTCTTC.

Only one count was recorded for this clone. The rearrangement links TRBV28 to TRBJ1-1, with a tentative D call TRBD1 (5 bases). Germline CDR1 reads MDHEN; CDR2 reads SYDVKM. This CDR3 is built from 13 residues. V shed 9 bases and J shed 1 base, with 12 bases lying between them. The CDR3 here is CASDMGGNTEAFF. The CDR3, as DNA: TGTGCCAGTGACATGGGGGGGAACACTGAAGCTTTCTTT.

This clone was found once. V usage is TRBV16 and J usage is TRBJ2-7; possibly TRBD2 for D (5 bases). Germline CDR1 KGHSY, CDR2 FQNENV. This CDR3 spans 15 amino acids. V was pared by 4 bases and J by 0 bases, with 13 bases between. The CDR3 loop is CASSPRLISSYEQYF. CDR3 in DNA: TGTGCCAGCAGCCCCAGACTAATAAGCTCCTACGAGCAGTACTTC.

This clone was seen only once. The rearrangement links TRBV6-6 to TRBJ1-1, with TRBD1 matching 7 bases. The junction had 3 bases not matched to a gene; V was cut back by 4 bases and J by 1 base. Germline CDR1 is MNHNY and CDR2 is SVGAGI (reference sequence). The CDR3 covers 14 residues. The CDR3 DNA reads as TGTGCCAGCAGTTCCGGGACAGCGAACACTGAAGCTTTCTTT. Amino acids: CASSSGTANTEAFF.

This clone was seen only once. The J gene is TRBJ2-1, the V gene TRBV2, with a weak D call TRBD1 (5 bases). Germline-derived CDR1 and CDR2 are SNHLY and FYNNEI. CDR3 size: 11 residues. Trimming left V 7 bases short and J 8 bases short, with 9 bases between. CDR3 in amino acids: CASKGFDEQFF. The CDR3 region has the DNA TGTGCCAGCAAGGGGTTCGATGAGCAGTTCTTC. The full variable domain, completed using reference TRBV2 and TRBJ2-1, is EPEVTQTPSHQVTQMGQEVILRCVPISNHLYFYWYRQILGQKVEFLVSFYNNEISEKSEIFDDQFSVERPDGSNFTLKIRSTKLEDSAMYFCASKGFDEQFFGPGTRLTVL.

This clone appeared a few times. The rearrangement uses TRBV4-1 and TRBJ1-5; TRBD1 aligns across 7 bases. Per germline, CDR1 MGHRA and CDR2 YSYEKL. V gave up 3 bases and J gave up 3 bases; unmatched junction bases: 8. The CDR3 totals 16 residues. The CDR3 region has the DNA TGCGCCAGCAGCCATGACGAGGGACAGCTCAATCAGCCCCAGCATTTT. Translating gives CASSHDEGQLNQPQHF.

The gene calls are TRBV2 and TRBJ2-7, with TRBD2 identical over 10 bases. CDR3 length: 16 amino acids. CDR1 SNHLY and CDR2 FYNNEI come from the germline V gene. V was pared by 6 bases and J by 1 base, with 9 bases of the junction left unmatched. CDR3 nucleotides: TGTGCCAGCAGGGCTAGCGGGAGCGATAGATCCTACGAGCAGTACTTC. Protein sequence: CASRASGSDRSYEQYF.

The chain carries TRBV5-1 and TRBJ2-7, with TRBD1 as a possible D gene (7 bases). The V gene's germline CDR1 is SGHRS and CDR2 YFSETQ. The V end lost 4 bases, the J end lost 4 bases, and 24 bases lay between the germline ends. The CDR3 consists of 17 residues. In nucleotides, the CDR3 is TGCGCCAGCAGCCCCCTATCGAGGACAGGCGCGGGGTACGAGCAGTACTTC. Amino acids: CASSPLSRTGAGYEQYF. Based on the CDR3 plus reference TRBV5-1 and TRBJ2-7, the full variable domain is KAGVTQTPRYLIKTRGQQVTLSCSPISGHRSVSWYQQTPGQGLQFLFEYFSETQRNKGNFPGRFSGRQFSNSRSEMNVSTLELGDSALYLCASSPLSRTGAGYEQYFGPGTRLTVT.

This clone was seen just once. The V call is TRBV7-8, the J call TRBJ2-3; TRBD1 agrees at 8 bases. Per germline, CDR1 SGHVS and CDR2 FQNEAQ. There are 15 residues in the CDR3. V lost 8 bases to trimming and J lost 3 bases; unmatched junction nucleotides: 10. This CDR3 reads CASRAGGKGTDTQYF. CDR3 coding DNA: TGTGCCAGCCGGGCAGGGGGCAAAGGGACAGATACGCAGTATTTT.

This clone has just a few counts. The CDR3 coding sequence is TGTGCCAGCAGCCCCCGAACCACAGGGGGCCCCGGCTACACCTTC. Its protein is CASSPRTTGGPGYTF. V and J are TRBV7-2 and TRBJ1-2; 9 bases are a match to TRBD1. The CDR3 sequence is 15 residues long. V shed 5 bases, J shed 8 bases, and the junction held 12 bases outside the gene matches. Germline CDR1 reads SGHTA; CDR2 reads FQGNSA.

The genes are TRBV11-2 and TRBJ2-3; the D gene is possibly TRBD2 (6 bases). V dropped 5 bases and J dropped 2 bases, with 14 bases sitting between them. The germline gives CDR1 SGHAT, CDR2 FQNNGV. CDR3 size: 15 residues. CDR3 DNA: TGTGCCAGCAGCCAACAGAGGACTAACACAGATACGCAGTATTTT. This translates into CASSQQRTNTDTQYF.

This chain connects TRBV15 to TRBJ2-1, with 10 bases fitting TRBD2. There are 15 residues in the CDR3. V was clipped by 2 bases and J by 5 bases; unmatched bases: 3. Per the germline V gene, CDR1 is LNHNV and CDR2 is YYDKDF (reference sequence). The CDR3 sequence: CATSRRTSGNNEQFF. CDR3 DNA: TGTGCCACCAGCAGAAGGACTAGCGGAAACAATGAGCAGTTCTTC.

The chain combines TRBV28 with TRBJ2-1; D is uncertain. The germline CDR1 and CDR2 sequences are MDHEN and SYDVKM. V was cut by 6 bases and J by 4 bases, with 16 bases left in between. The CDR3 consists of 15 residues. This CDR3 is CASRPPYERYNEQFF. The CDR3 DNA reads TGTGCCAGCAGACCCCCTTATGAGCGATACAATGAGCAGTTCTTC.

The J gene is TRBJ2-1, the V gene TRBV13, with TRBD2 matching 7 bases. Germline CDR1 reads PRHDT; CDR2 reads FYEKMQ (reference sequence). V shed 4 bases and J 8 bases; nucleotides not matched to a gene: 11. There are 15 residues in the CDR3. CDR3 sequence reads: CASSSMGREPDEQFF. DNA of the CDR3: TGTGCCAGCAGCTCCATGGGGCGGGAGCCGGATGAGCAGTTCTTC.